This T cell receptor beta chain was identified in a study of vaccination and CD4 T cells after COVID-19 (dated by TCRdb to the early 2020s). Turning to the overall study: Convalescent patients had a positive SARS-CoV-2 result on nasal swab PCR, and of these patients, several had mild disease and one had severe disease. In control cultures, a CEFX viral epitope pool was used as positive control, an HIV-1 Nef peptide pool was used as negative control, or no peptide was added. For stimulating the cultures, overlapping spike peptide pools were used, derived from SARS-CoV-2 as well as from the common cold coronaviruses HCoV-NL63, HCoV-OC43 and HCoV-229E. In the convalescent cohort there were six males and four females, among whom were two Hispanic individuals, seven Caucasians, two Asians and one multiracial person. Post-vaccine blood samples were collected a median of about 72 days after the second vaccine dose, ranging from roughly 14 to 241 days. The spike-specific CD4+ TCR repertoire was compared before and after mRNA vaccination in over 9 COVID-19 convalescent patients and a few infection-naive healthy vaccine recipients. Post-COVID blood samples from convalescent patients were collected a median of approximately 100 days after diagnosis, with a range of 35 to 161 days. Participants got two doses of the Pfizer-BioNTech BNT162b2 vaccine (n=8) or two doses of the Moderna mRNA-1273 vaccine (n=2).

Library preparation employed PCR. DNA from cultured CD4+ T cells underwent TCR sequencing with the Oncomine TCR Beta short-read assay at the Johns Hopkins FTIC core. The QIAamp micro DNA kit was used to extract genomic DNA from the cultured CD4+ T cells. Oncomine TCR Beta libraries from cultured CD4+ T cells were pooled with unique dual indexes and sequenced on an Illumina iSeq 100. The authors' pipeline ran thus. Non-productive sequences were filtered out, and CDR3s that did not start with C, did not end with F or W, or were shorter than 7 amino acids were discarded. The MANAFEST web application was used to identify antigen-specific clonotypes by comparing peptide-stimulated wells against reference wells and other culture wells. Positive clones required FDR below 0.05, an odds ratio above 5, and productive frequency above 0.1% in at least two of three replicate wells. A clonotype counted as cross-reactive if it showed significant expansion both in the SARS-CoV-2 spike wells and in at least one common cold coronavirus spike condition. CDR3 homology was assessed with Levenshtein distances (stringdist) and unrooted phylogenetic trees (ape) in R version 3.6.1. TCRdb handled the public reads itself, with Q25 trimming in fastp and clone calling in MiXCR, and kept productive beta chains. Each entry merges the rows of one CDR3 protein and shows their most common DNA and genes. The V and J calls shown here were made by TCRdb, not taken from the authors' results. For this sample there are just under 20,000 distinct CDR3 sequences; 47% appear just once. 13% of the sample is held by the ten biggest clonotypes.

The treatment or condition label of this sample denotes: roughly 11-day PBMC culture with coronavirus spike peptide pools or control peptides (ViraFEST assay). The ViraFEST assay, used in the study, expanded antigen-specific T cells with peptide pools and then identified the expanded clonotypes through TCR sequencing. The convalescent patients' positive SARS-CoV-2 PCR tests fell between March and December 2020, which was before the Alpha, Beta and Delta variants emerged in the United States. PBMCs were cultured at fewer than 2.5 million per well in IMDM supplemented with approximately 5% human AB serum and 9.5 to 10 IU/ml IL-2, with 9.5 to 10 ug/ml peptide pools added. Half of the culture medium was replaced with fresh IL-2-containing medium on days 3 and 7. After 10 days of culture, CD4+ T cells were isolated by negative selection with the EasySep CD4+ T cell isolation kit. Ficoll-Paque Plus gradient centrifugation was used to isolate PBMCs from whole blood, and the isolated PBMCs were then either used fresh or cryopreserved at -140C. In general, triplicate wells were set up for every culture condition.

For this clonotype: Its antigen is not yet known. Qualities for individual bases were not recorded, and no much larger clone is one base off.

What the research found in general, with its limitations: In convalescent patients, a median roughly 85% of post-vaccine SARS-CoV-2-reactive clones were detected only after vaccination, suggesting vaccine-specific priming. The median number of SARS-CoV-2-reactive clonotypes rose from around 20 after infection to about 40 after vaccination, but the change was not significant. Of the vaccine-specific clones in convalescent patients, 304 of 307, or nearly all, reacted only to SARS-CoV-2 spike and did not cross-react with common cold coronaviruses. The study included relatively few convalescent patients and did not analyze early timepoints after natural infection.

Sequencing input: cultured CD4+ T cells from blood. The TCR sequence derives from a human donor with COVID-19.

Here is the DNA: TGTGCCAGTAGCGTCCGGGACAGGGGGTTCACCGGGGAGCTGTTTTTT. Translation gives CASSVRDRGFTGELFF. The sequence links TRBV19 to TRBJ2-2, with TRBD1 identical over 11 junction bases. After removal of 6 bases from V and 4 bases from J, the junction retains 7 bases not matched to a gene. For CDR1 and CDR2, the germline V gene (reference sequence) lists LNHDA and SQIVND. Spanning cysteine to phenylalanine, the CDR3 consists of 16 amino acids. The only DNA kept is the CDR3, 48 bases in frame from the first base.